One sample yielded the 14 T cell receptor beta chains listed below, sequenced in a study of blood T cell repertoires in COVID-19. The method was immunoSEQ multiplex PCR; TCRdb's version includes in-frame clones alone and lacks a portion of them. The sample consists of some 200,000 clones, approximately 90% of them appearing once. The specimen was peripheral blood. These receptors came from a man between 50 and 59 years old with acute or convalescent COVID-19.

The chain is built from TRBV4-2 and TRBJ2-2; TRBD2 agrees at 14 bases. CDR1 LGHNA and CDR2 YNFKEQ come from the germline V gene. CDR3 size: 18 residues. The V gene end was trimmed by 0 bases and the J gene end by 8 bases; junction bases not matched to a gene: 8. The CDR3 reads CASSQDFRTSGGPGELFF. In DNA form, the CDR3 reads TGTGCCAGCAGCCAAGATTTTCGGACTAGCGGGGGGCCAGGGGAGCTGTTTTTT.

V and J are TRBV7-3 and TRBJ2-2, with 7 positions matching TRBD2. After removal of 1 base from V and 6 bases from J, the junction contained 5 bases not matched to a gene. Per the germline V gene, CDR1 is SGHTA and CDR2 is FQGTGA. The CDR3 contains 15 residues. This CDR3 is CASSLIGAGAGELFF. CDR3 nucleotide sequence: TGTGCCAGCAGCTTAATAGGGGCGGGGGCCGGGGAGCTGTTTTTT.

This chain joins TRBV5-6 and TRBJ1-3, with 11 bases matching TRBD1. Per the germline V gene, CDR1 is SGHDT and CDR2 is YYEEEE. The CDR3 covers 13 residues. J gave up 7 bases and V 3 bases, and 0 bases lay outside the gene matches. In nucleotides, the CDR3 is TGTGCCAGCAGCTGGGACAGGGGGAACACCATATATTTT. Translation: CASSWDRGNTIYF.

This clone has just one count. The V gene is TRBV30, the J gene TRBJ2-2; unclear D gene. This CDR3 has 15 residues. Germline V gene data show CDR1 as GTSNPN and CDR2 as SVGIG (reference sequence). V was shortened by 1 base and J by 3 bases, with 12 bases between the two germline ends. The CDR3 DNA reads as TGTGCCTGGAGTGCCCTCGTCCTCTACACCGGGGAGCTGTTTTTT. It translates to CAWSALVLYTGELFF.

The V call is TRBV2, the J call TRBJ1-3, with D hard to call. The V gene's germline CDR1 is SNHLY and CDR2 FYNNEI. V was trimmed by 6 bases and J by 4 bases, leaving 7 bases between them. CDR3 length equals 12 residues. The CDR3 nucleotides read TGTGCCAGCAGCGAACAGGGAAACACCATATATTTT. Its protein is CASSEQGNTIYF. Together with reference TRBV2 and TRBJ1-3, the CDR3 gives the full variable domain: EPEVTQTPSHQVTQMGQEVILRCVPISNHLYFYWYRQILGQKVEFLVSFYNNEISEKSEIFDDQFSVERPDGSNFTLKIRSTKLEDSAMYFCASSEQGNTIYFGEGSWLTVV.

In nucleotides, the CDR3 is TGTGCCAGCAGCTCCGGGGGGGGGCCTCAAGAGACCCAGTACTTC. Amino acids: CASSSGGGPQETQYF. The rearrangement uses TRBV7-6 and TRBJ2-5; TRBD2 agrees at 8 bases. CDR3 length: 15 residues. V was clipped by 4 bases and J by 2 bases; unmatched bases: 6. In germline, CDR1 is SGHVS, CDR2 FNYEAQ.

The table lists this clone with a count of one. The rearrangement uses TRBV18 and TRBJ2-5; 9 positions match TRBD2. The V and J ends lost 3 bases and 1 base, in that order; junction bases with no gene match: 6. The CDR3 consists of 16 residues. Germline CDR1 KGHSH, CDR2 LQKENI. The CDR3 here is CASSPGVAGAQETQYF. The CDR3 DNA sequence: TGTGCCAGCTCACCCGGGGTAGCGGGGGCCCAAGAGACCCAGTACTTC.

This rearrangement joins TRBV4-1 to TRBJ1-5; a possible D gene is TRBD1 (5 bases). The length of the CDR3 is 14 residues. Germline V CDR1 and CDR2: MGHRA, YSYEKL. V was trimmed by 3 bases and J by 6 bases, leaving 12 bases between them. CDR3 loop: CASSHREGPQPQHF. The CDR3 DNA reads as TGCGCCAGCAGCCACAGGGAGGGCCCTCAGCCCCAGCATTTT.

The chain joins TRBV5-8 to TRBJ1-5, with 10 positions matching TRBD1. This CDR3 has 17 residues. Germline V gene data show CDR1 as SGHTS and CDR2 as YDEGEE. J was trimmed by 11 bases and V by 3 bases; bases with no gene match: 17. The CDR3 sequence is CASSSTLWDRGSGAQHF. CDR3 nucleotide sequence: TGTGCCAGCAGCTCGACGCTCTGGGACAGGGGCTCCGGGGCCCAGCATTTT.

The CDR3 DNA reads TGTGCCAGCTCCCTCCAGGGGCTAGGAACTGAAGCTTTCTTT. It yields the protein CASSLQGLGTEAFF. This rearrangement joins TRBV18 to TRBJ1-1, with a weak D call TRBD1 (6 bases). This CDR3 is 14 amino acids long. Deletions cut 6 bases from V and 5 bases from J, with 16 bases between. The germline gives CDR1 KGHSH, CDR2 LQKENI.

This chain connects TRBV11-2 to TRBJ1-1; D is undetermined. Germline V gene lookup returns CDR1 SGHAT and CDR2 FQNNGV. The V gene lost 5 bases and the J gene lost 2 bases, with 6 bases spanning the gap. The CDR3 consists of 12 residues. This CDR3 reads CASSLINTEAFF. CDR3 nucleotides: TGTGCCAGCAGCCTAATAAACACTGAAGCTTTCTTT.

The chain links TRBV3-1 (or the pseudogene TRBV3-2) to TRBJ1-3; D gene uncertain. With 4 bases removed from V and 7 bases from J, the gap between germline ends came to 14 bases. This CDR3 has 14 amino acids. The V gene's germline CDR1 is LGHDT and CDR2 YNNKEL (reference sequence). CDR3 protein: CASSPPGGLNTIYF. In DNA, the CDR3 is TGTGCCAGCAGCCCCCCAGGCGGGTTGAACACCATATATTTT.

The V and J genes are TRBV5-6 and TRBJ2-7, with D perhaps TRBD1 (6 bases). The V end was cut by 3 bases, the J end by 3 bases, with 10 bases between. Germline-derived CDR1 and CDR2 are SGHDT and YYEEEE. The CDR3 sequence is 13 residues long. CDR3 loop: CASSSTGFYEQYF. The DNA of the CDR3 is TGTGCCAGCAGCTCGACAGGCTTCTACGAGCAGTACTTC.

The CDR3 region is CSVDSGGETQYF. The CDR3 DNA sequence: TGCAGCGTTGATTCGGGGGGCGAGACCCAGTACTTC. This chain uses TRBV29-1 with TRBJ2-5; possibly TRBD2 for D (7 bases). This CDR3 is built from 12 residues. V was trimmed by 3 bases and J by 5 bases, leaving 10 bases between them. Germline CDR1 is SQVTM and CDR2 is ANQGSEA.